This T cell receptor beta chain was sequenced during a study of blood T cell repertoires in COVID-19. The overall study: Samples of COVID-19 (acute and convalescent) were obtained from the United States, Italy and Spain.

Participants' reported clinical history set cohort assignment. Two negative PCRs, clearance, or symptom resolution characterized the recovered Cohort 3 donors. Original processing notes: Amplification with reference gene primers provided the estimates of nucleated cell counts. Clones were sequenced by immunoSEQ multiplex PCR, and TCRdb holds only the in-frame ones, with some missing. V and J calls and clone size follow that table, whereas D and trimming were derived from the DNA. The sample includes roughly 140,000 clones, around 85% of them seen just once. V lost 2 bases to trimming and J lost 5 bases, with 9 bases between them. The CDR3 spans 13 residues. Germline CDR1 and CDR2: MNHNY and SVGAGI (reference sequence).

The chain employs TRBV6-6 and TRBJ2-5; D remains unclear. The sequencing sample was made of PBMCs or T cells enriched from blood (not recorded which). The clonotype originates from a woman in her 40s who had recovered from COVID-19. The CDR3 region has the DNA TGTGCCAGCAGTTACCCGTCAACTGAGACCCAGTACTTC. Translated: CASSYPSTETQYF.